The 22 T cell receptor beta chains in this list originate from one sample, sequenced in a study of blood T cells in healthy people across ages. Through a sample-barcoded 5' primer and a J-beta primer mix, a second PCR was run for about 7 to 12 cycles. TCRdb re-called the 5' RACE reads through MiXCR, storing one row per CDR3 protein. There are 1,300,000 or so distinct CDR3 sequences in the sample; around 55% occur only once, and more than 6% lies in the top ten. Sequenced sample: blood. Receptors were obtained from a man younger than 35 in good health.

The chain joins TRBV5-5 to TRBJ2-3; D gene ambiguous. V lost 2 bases and J lost 1, with 14 bases in between. Germline loops: CDR1 SGHKS, CDR2 YYEKEE (reference sequence). The CDR3 has 16 residues. CDR3 in amino acids: CASSFSLDRRTDTQYF. For the CDR3, the DNA is TGTGCCAGCAGCTTTAGCCTCGATCGGCGCACAGATACGCAGTATTTT.

A few counts support this clonotype. The V gene is TRBV6-1, the J gene TRBJ2-7, with D possibly matching TRBD1 (5 bases). CDR3 length: 15 amino acids. Trimming took 1 base from V and 1 from J, leaving 11 bases between them. Germline V lookup: CDR1 MNHNS, CDR2 SASEGT. For the CDR3, the DNA is TGTGCCAGCAGTGAAGTAGGGCAGGGTTCCTACGAGCAGTACTTC. It yields the protein CASSEVGQGSYEQYF.

The chain recombines TRBV25-1 with TRBJ2-1; possible D gene TRBD1, 5 bases. The germline V gene encodes CDR1 MGHDK and CDR2 SYGVNS. Trimming left V 3 bases short and J 6 bases short, with 12 bases between. The CDR3 has 14 residues. The CDR3 loop reads CASSEVGQGNEQFF. The DNA for the CDR3 is TGTGCCAGCAGTGAGGTAGGGCAGGGCAATGAGCAGTTCTTC.

The chain carries TRBV28 and TRBJ2-4; 7 bases agree with TRBD2. The DNA end lines up better with TRBJ2-7; the J call may be wrong. The germline V gene has CDR1 MDHEN and CDR2 SYDVKM. CDR3 length: 15 amino acids. Written as DNA, the CDR3 is TGTGCCAGCAGTTTATGGTCTAGCGGCTACTACGAGCAGTACTTC. Residues: CASSLWSSGYYEQYF.

This clonotype was detected a few times. J is TRBJ2-1 and V is TRBV29-1; weak D call: TRBD1 (7 bases). This CDR3 is 14 amino acids long. CDR1 and CDR2 (germline): SQVTM, ANQGSEA. V was cut by 4 bases and J by 2 bases, with 12 bases left in between. The CDR3 sequence: CSVGTGEAYNEQFF. Here the CDR3 DNA reads TGCAGCGTTGGTACAGGGGAGGCCTACAATGAGCAGTTCTTC.

The rearrangement joins TRBV12-5 to TRBJ2-3, with D possibly TRBD1 on 6 matching bases. V was trimmed by 9 bases and J by 0 bases, leaving 16 bases between them. Per the germline V gene, CDR1 is LGHNT and CDR2 is FRNRAP. This CDR3 has 15 residues. The DNA for the CDR3 is TGTGCTAGCGAAGACAGGCTATCTAGCACAGATACGCAGTATTTT. Its translation is CASEDRLSSTDTQYF.

For the CDR3, the DNA is TGTGCCAGCATATCATCCGTAAAAGGGGCAGGTAATTCACCCCTCCACTTT. Its protein product is CASISSVKGAGNSPLHF. This chain links TRBV28 with TRBJ1-6; TRBD1 is a possible D gene (5 bases). V dropped 7 bases and J dropped 6 bases, with 22 bases sitting between them. Per the germline V gene, CDR1 is MDHEN and CDR2 is SYDVKM. The CDR3 extends over 17 amino acids. Filled out from reference TRBV28 and TRBJ1-6, the complete variable domain reads DVKVTQSSRYLVKRTGEKVFLECVQDMDHENMFWYRQDPGLGLRLIYFSYDVKMKEKGDIPEGYSVSREKKERFSLILESASTNQTSMYLCASISSVKGAGNSPLHFGNGTRLTVT.

This rearrangement joins TRBV4-1 to TRBJ2-4; TRBD2 matches 8 bases. The J call may be mistaken, given a closer DNA end match to TRBJ2-7. The CDR3 contains 19 residues. CDR1 MGHRA and CDR2 YSYEKL come from the germline V gene. The CDR3 protein is CASSFDSSEGSGTSYEQYF. Written as DNA, the CDR3 is TGCGCCAGCAGCTTCGACTCATCGGAGGGTAGCGGGACCTCCTACGAGCAGTACTTC.

This clonotype showed up just a few times. V usage is TRBV6-5 and J usage is TRBJ2-1; 8 bases are a match to TRBD1. The CDR3 sequence is 17 residues long. The junction had 6 bases not matched to a gene; V was cut back by 2 bases and J by 0 bases. Germline CDR1 reads MNHEY; CDR2 reads SVGAGI. DNA for the CDR3: TGTGCCAGCAGTTACAGGAGGGACAGGAGCTCCTACAATGAGCAGTTCTTC. Protein: CASSYRRDRSSYNEQFF.

J is TRBJ2-1 and V is TRBV5-1; D gene ambiguous. The length of the CDR3 is 15 residues. Germline lookup yields CDR1 SGHRS and CDR2 YFSETQ. Trimming stripped 0 bases from V and 6 bases from J, with 13 bases between. Written as DNA, the CDR3 is TGCGCCAGCAGCTTGGCTTTAGCTAGATTCAATGAGCAGTTCTTC. Protein sequence: CASSLALARFNEQFF.

The gene calls are TRBV20-1 and TRBJ1-2; possible D gene TRBD1, 6 bases. Deletions cut 0 bases from V and 8 bases from J, with 10 bases between. This CDR3 contains 12 residues. Germline-derived CDR1 and CDR2 are DFQATT and SNEGSKA (reference sequence). The CDR3 nucleotides are TGCAGTGCTAGAGAGGGGGCTCTGGGCTACACCTTC. Its translation: CSAREGALGYTF.

The chain recombines TRBV20-1 with TRBJ2-1, with TRBD2 identical over 10 bases. V lost 6 bases to trimming and J lost 6 bases; unmatched junction nucleotides: 8. The CDR3 has 14 residues. Germline V gene lookup returns CDR1 DFQATT and CDR2 SNEGSKA (reference sequence). The CDR3 DNA is TGCAGTGCAGGCCTAGCGGGGGTAGGCAATGAGCAGTTCTTC. Amino acids: CSAGLAGVGNEQFF.

V is TRBV9 and J is TRBJ2-5, with D unresolved. The DNA end lines up better with TRBJ2-7; the J call may be wrong. Germline V gives CDR1 SGDLS, CDR2 YYNGEE. The CDR3 is made up of 15 amino acids. CDR3 sequence reads: CASSVEQRNPYEQYF. CDR3 DNA: TGTGCCAGCAGCGTAGAGCAGAGGAACCCCTACGAGCAGTACTTC.

J is TRBJ2-3 and V is TRBV28; 12 nucleotides align to TRBD1. Germline assignment: CDR1 MDHEN and CDR2 SYDVKM. With V trimmed by 5 bases and J by 5 bases, 17 bases remained unmatched. There are 19 residues in the CDR3. The CDR3 spells CASSPQPGQGARGKDTQYF. In DNA form, the CDR3 reads TGTGCCAGCAGTCCCCAACCGGGACAGGGGGCGCGTGGTAAAGATACGCAGTATTTT. Full variable domain (remainder filled in from reference TRBV28 and TRBJ2-3): DVKVTQSSRYLVKRTGEKVFLECVQDMDHENMFWYRQDPGLGLRLIYFSYDVKMKEKGDIPEGYSVSREKKERFSLILESASTNQTSMYLCASSPQPGQGARGKDTQYFGPGTRLTVL.

V is TRBV12-3 or TRBV12-4 and J is TRBJ1-1; the D is unclear. This CDR3 region has 13 residues. The germline V and J ends were trimmed by 7 bases and 6 bases, with 15 bases remaining between them. As DNA, the CDR3 is TGTGCCAGCACATGGACCGTGGAGGCTGAAGCTTTCTTT. Translating gives CASTWTVEAEAFF.

The gene calls are TRBV7-2 and TRBJ2-1; the match to TRBD2 covers 12 bases. In germline, CDR1 is SGHTA, CDR2 FQGNSA. V dropped 0 bases and J dropped 0; count of bases not matched to a gene: 15. The CDR3 sequence is 22 residues long. CDR3 nucleotide sequence: TGTGCCAGCAGCTTAGCCGGGGTGGGTACTAGCGGGAGGCCGAGCTCCTACAATGAGCAGTTCTTC. Protein: CASSLAGVGTSGRPSSYNEQFF.

The chain combines TRBV7-9 with TRBJ2-3; maybe TRBD1 (5 bases). V dropped 10 bases and J dropped 6 bases, with 17 bases sitting between them. The CDR3 runs to 13 residues. Germline loops: CDR1 SEHNR, CDR2 FQNEAQ (reference sequence). The CDR3 loop reads CATSRQGLDTQYF. CDR3 DNA: TGTGCCACTTCACGTCAGGGATTGGATACGCAGTATTTT.

This clonotype showed up just once. The genes are TRBV10-2 and TRBJ1-1; TRBD1 is a possible D gene (6 bases). This CDR3 has 16 residues. The germline V gene encodes CDR1 WSHSY and CDR2 SAAADI. V was trimmed by 7 bases and J by 3 bases, leaving 21 bases between them. The CDR3 loop is CASIPYNINRDTEAFF. The CDR3 nucleotides read TGCGCCAGCATTCCGTACAATATCAACAGGGACACTGAAGCTTTCTTT.

This chain uses TRBV27 with TRBJ2-7; D might be TRBD1 or TRBD2, each matching 7 bases. CDR3 length: 15 amino acids. Trimming removed 2 bases from V and 2 bases from J, with 13 bases in between. From germline, CDR1 is MNHEY and CDR2 SMNVEV (reference sequence). The CDR3 spells CASSLSGTDPYEQYF. The CDR3 DNA follows: TGTGCCAGCAGTTTAAGCGGGACAGACCCCTACGAGCAGTACTTC.

This clonotype was seen only a few times. This rearrangement joins TRBV27 to TRBJ2-5; D is undetermined. Trimming left V 2 bases short and J 5 bases short, with 12 bases between. There are 14 residues in the CDR3. Germline CDR1 reads MNHEY; CDR2 reads SMNVEV (reference sequence). The CDR3 nucleotides read TGTGCCAGCAGTTTAATGGGCCCTACCGAGACCCAGTACTTC. Amino acid sequence: CASSLMGPTETQYF.

The gene calls are TRBV7-2 and TRBJ2-5; weak D call: TRBD2 (6 bases). Trimming shortened V by 1 base and J by 5 bases, and 11 bases separated the two germline ends. The CDR3 has 14 amino acids. CDR1 is SGHTA and CDR2 is FQGNSA in the germline V gene. The CDR3 nucleotides are TGTGCCAGCAGCTTAGAGGGACTCGGTGAGACCCAGTACTTC. It translates to CASSLEGLGETQYF.

Ten or more counts support this clonotype. The chain joins TRBV20-1 to TRBJ2-4; no reliable D call. CDR1 DFQATT and CDR2 SNEGSKA come from the germline V gene (reference sequence). Trimming shortened V by 4 bases and J by 0 bases, and 13 bases separated the two germline ends. The CDR3 covers 15 residues. Here the CDR3 DNA reads TGCAGTGCTACTAAACCACCCCTAGCCAAAAACATTCAGTACTTC. Its protein product is CSATKPPLAKNIQYF.